Listed below are T cell receptor beta chains from one sample, sequenced in a study of T cells in localized non-small cell lung cancer. Sequencing used immunoSEQ multiplex PCR; TCRdb keeps in-frame clones, though not all of them. This table holds about 54,000 clones, over 75% found once. The sample consisted of peripheral blood, taken before any cancer treatment. The source is a female donor of 60 years or more with stage II squamous cell lung carcinoma. Both conserved end residues are part of each CDR3. Each record gives: V gene, J gene, CDR3 protein.

v_gene: TRBV5-1; j_gene: TRBJ2-3; CDR3aa: CASSFTTSGGSTDTQYF
v_gene: TRBV4-2; j_gene: TRBJ1-2; CDR3aa: CASSQDRIAAYGYTF
v_gene: TRBV18; j_gene: TRBJ2-6; CDR3aa: CASSPTGPTFSGANVLTF
v_gene: TRBV30; j_gene: TRBJ1-2; CDR3aa: CAWRGQGFGGYTF
v_gene: TRBV10-3; j_gene: TRBJ1-1; CDR3aa: CAITQGTRVNTEAFF
v_gene: TRBV11-1; j_gene: TRBJ1-1; CDR3aa: CASSLGEGTEAFF
v_gene: TRBV6-4; j_gene: TRBJ1-2; CDR3aa: CASSGSDSYGYTF
v_gene: TRBV9; j_gene: TRBJ1-1; CDR3aa: CASSVVQGGTEAFF
v_gene: TRBV29-1; j_gene: TRBJ1-1; CDR3aa: CSVEDPIGTGSAFF
v_gene: TRBV19; j_gene: TRBJ1-2; CDR3aa: CASTNTGWFKDGYTF
v_gene: TRBV5-1; j_gene: TRBJ2-6; CDR3aa: CASSQRRASGANVLTF